The 16 T cell receptor beta chains below come from one sample, sequenced in a study of PD-L1 blockade in urothelial cancer. Specified time point: peripheral blood 6 weeks after treatment start. Produced via immunoSEQ multiplex PCR; TCRdb's table is partial and in-frame only. The sample contains 100,000 to 150,000 clones, more than 75% of which appear only once. Sequenced material: PBMCs, taken around atezolizumab (anti-PD-L1) treatment. These receptor sequences come from a middle-aged man with urothelial cancer.

This clone was found a few times. This sequence joins TRBV5-5 and TRBJ2-7, with a possible D match to TRBD1 (6 bases). This CDR3 is built from 16 residues. The germline V gene has CDR1 SGHKS and CDR2 YYEKEE (reference sequence). Trimming removed 1 base at V and 2 bases at J, with 16 bases between. CDR3 in DNA: TGTGCCAGCAGCTTGTCAGGGGCCCCCGCCGCCTACGAGCAGTACTTC. This encodes CASSLSGAPAAYEQYF.

The V and J genes are TRBV5-4 and TRBJ2-5; a possible D gene is TRBD1 (6 bases). The CDR3 has 13 residues. Trimming left V 4 bases short and J 5 bases short, with 12 bases between. Germline V gene data show CDR1 as SGHNT and CDR2 as YYREEE (reference sequence). The chain's CDR3 is CASSIDRRETQYF. The CDR3 DNA follows: TGTGCCAGCAGCATCGACAGGCGCGAGACCCAGTACTTC.

The rearrangement links TRBV9 to TRBJ2-3; 8 bases line up with TRBD2. The V segment lost 2 bases and the J segment 3 bases; nucleotides outside the gene matches: 2. The CDR3 runs 14 residues. Germline V gene lookup returns CDR1 SGDLS and CDR2 YYNGEE. The CDR3 region is CASSVERETDTQYF. In DNA form, the CDR3 reads TGTGCCAGCAGCGTGGAGCGGGAGACAGATACGCAGTATTTT.

This clone has more than one count but fewer than ten. J is TRBJ2-7 and V is TRBV5-6; 12 bases map to TRBD1. Germline V gene sequence: CDR1 SGHDT, CDR2 YYEEEE. After removal of 4 bases from V and 5 bases from J, the junction contained 10 bases not matched to a gene. The CDR3 is made up of 16 amino acids. Here the CDR3 DNA reads TGTGCCAGCAGCGCACCGGGACAGGGGGCGGATCACGAGCAGTACTTC. This encodes CASSAPGQGADHEQYF.

This clone has just one count. Other DNA sequences within the sample encode an identical CDR3. J is TRBJ2-3 and V is TRBV9; 7 nucleotides match TRBD2. Germline V lookup: CDR1 SGDLS, CDR2 YYNGEE. The J segment lost 5 bases and the V segment lost 0 bases, leaving 0 bases of the junction unmatched. The CDR3 length is 13 residues. This CDR3 is CASSVGGGDTQYF. The DNA for the CDR3 is TGTGCCAGCAGCGTAGGGGGGGGAGATACGCAGTATTTT.

The J gene is TRBJ1-5, the V gene TRBV28; 7 bases map to TRBD1. V shed 4 bases, J shed 5 bases, and the junction held 5 bases outside the gene matches. The CDR3 is made up of 14 amino acids. Germline loops: CDR1 MDHEN, CDR2 SYDVKM. The CDR3 sequence is CASSSRQGHQPQHF. In nucleotides, the CDR3 is TGTGCCAGCAGTTCCCGACAGGGTCATCAGCCCCAGCATTTT.

The count of this clone is one. CDR3 residues: CASSRGGGIYGYTF. The DNA of the CDR3 is TGTGCCAGCAGTCGTGGAGGGGGCATTTATGGCTACACCTTC. The V gene is TRBV28, the J gene TRBJ1-2, with 7 nucleotides matching TRBD1. V lost 5 bases, J lost 5 bases, and 8 bases stayed unmatched. From germline, CDR1 is MDHEN and CDR2 SYDVKM. This CDR3 has 14 residues.

The chain is built from TRBV5-1 and TRBJ1-1; D is perhaps TRBD1 (5 bases). CDR3 length equals 13 residues. The V gene's germline CDR1 is SGHRS and CDR2 YFSETQ. This CDR3 reads CATADMLNTEAFF. CDR3 sequence (DNA): TGCGCGACCGCGGACATGTTGAACACTGAAGCTTTCTTT. Full variable domain (rest looked up from reference TRBV5-1 and TRBJ1-1): KAGVTQTPRYLIKTRGQQVTLSCSPISGHRSVSWYQQTPGQGLQFLFEYFSETQRNKGNFPGRFSGRQFSNSRSEMNVSTLELGDSALYLCATADMLNTEAFFGQGTRLTVV.

V and J are TRBV5-5 and TRBJ1-1; 7 bases line up with TRBD1. Germline V gene data show CDR1 as SGHKS and CDR2 as YYEKEE (reference sequence). Trimming at V came to 1 base and at J to 0 bases, leaving 3 bases not matched to a gene. This CDR3 spans 15 amino acids. The CDR3 is CASSLLGQLNTEAFF. CDR3 bases: TGTGCCAGCAGCTTGTTGGGACAGCTGAACACTGAAGCTTTCTTT. The full variable domain, in which reference TRBV5-5 and TRBJ1-1 provide the parts outside the CDR3, is DAGVTQSPTHLIKTRGQQVTLRCSPISGHKSVSWYQQVLGQGPQFIFQYYEKEERGRGNFPDRFSARQFPNYSSELNVNALLLGDSALYLCASSLLGQLNTEAFFGQGTRLTVV.

The CDR3 DNA sequence: TGTGCCAGCAGTGAACACAAAAGCTACGAGCAGTACTTC. This sequence encodes CASSEHKSYEQYF. The chain recombines TRBV2 with TRBJ2-7; D is unresolved. From germline, CDR1 is SNHLY and CDR2 FYNNEI. Trimming stripped 2 bases from V and 3 bases from J, with 8 bases between. This CDR3 region has 13 residues.

This chain uses TRBV14 with TRBJ2-5, with D perhaps matching TRBD2 (5 bases). V was clipped by 2 bases and J by 3 bases, with 10 bases between them. This CDR3 is 14 amino acids long. Germline CDR1 is SGHDN and CDR2 is FVKESK. CDR3 residues: CASSQLSGKETQYF. CDR3 sequence (DNA): TGTGCCAGCAGCCAACTATCGGGGAAAGAGACCCAGTACTTC.

This chain uses TRBV7-8 with TRBJ2-3; D ambiguous. Between the trimmed V and J ends, which lost 2 bases and 6 bases, there was a span of 9 bases. This CDR3 comprises 13 residues. The V gene's germline CDR1 is SGHVS and CDR2 FQNEAQ. CDR3 coding DNA: TGTGCCAGCAGCTTAAACGTCCGGGATACGCAGTATTTT. This encodes CASSLNVRDTQYF. Looking up the rest from reference TRBV7-8 and TRBJ2-3 gives the full variable domain: GAGVSQSPRYKVAKRGQDVALRCDPISGHVSLFWYQQALGQGPEFLTYFQNEAQLDKSGLPSDRFFAERPEGSVSTLKIQRTQQEDSAVYLCASSLNVRDTQYFGPGTRLTVL.

J is TRBJ1-1 and V is TRBV14; D perhaps matches TRBD1 (6 bases). Germline V gene sequence: CDR1 SGHDN, CDR2 FVKESK. The CDR3 has 17 amino acids. V lost 0 bases, J lost 5 bases, and 19 bases lay in between. CDR3 coding DNA: TGTGCCAGCAGCCAAGATCAGGGGACCAGAAGTCGAACTGAAGCTTTCTTT. It translates to CASSQDQGTRSRTEAFF.

The V gene is TRBV15, the J gene TRBJ2-5, with D unclear. The CDR3 is 14 amino acids. From germline, CDR1 is LNHNV and CDR2 YYDKDF (reference sequence). V gave up 3 bases and J gave up 5 bases, with 13 bases separating them. The CDR3 DNA reads TGTGCCACCAGCAGTCCGAGTTTATGGGAGACCCAGTACTTC. The encoded protein is CATSSPSLWETQYF.

Only a few counts were recorded for this clone. The V gene is TRBV6-1, the J gene TRBJ1-2; tentative D call: TRBD1 (6 bases). Germline V gene lookup returns CDR1 MNHNS and CDR2 SASEGT. This CDR3 is 13 amino acids long. Trimming shortened V by 6 bases and J by 8 bases, and 16 bases separated the two germline ends. The CDR3 here is CASSARQDSGYTF. The CDR3 bases are TGTGCCAGCAGCGCCCGACAGGACTCCGGCTACACCTTC.

The V call is TRBV19, the J call TRBJ1-5; D might be TRBD1 (6 bases). The germline gives CDR1 LNHDA, CDR2 SQIVND (reference sequence). V lost 6 bases to trimming and J lost 0 bases, with 21 bases between them. CDR3 length: 18 amino acids. The CDR3 nucleotides are TGTGCCAGTAGCCCACCAGACAGGAGAGCCCCTAGCAATCAGCCCCAGCATTTT. It encodes CASSPPDRRAPSNQPQHF.